These 16 T cell receptor beta chains were all obtained from the same sample, sequenced in a study of beta chain features in type 1 diabetes. No antigen has been identified for these receptors. Every bit of the isolated RNA underwent reverse transcription, so sequencing read expressed TCRB transcripts. Some clones are missing from TCRdb's copy, which holds only in-frame ones; the method was immunoSEQ multiplex PCR. The sample has roughly 150,000 clones, approximately 7.9% seen once. Study results and caveats: TCRB CDR3s from Type 1 diabetes patients were moderately but significantly shorter in all four CD4+ subsets.

The specimen was central memory CD4+ T cells from blood. The receptors were sampled from a man aged 18 to 30 with type 1 diabetes.

The chain uses TRBV7-2 and TRBJ1-5; D might be TRBD1 (6 bases). The CDR3 contains 13 residues. V was pared by 4 bases and J by 6 bases, with 10 bases between. In germline, CDR1 is SGHTA, CDR2 FQGNSA. The CDR3 coding sequence is TGTGCCAGCAGCTACAGGGACGGTCAGCCCCAGCATTTT. Protein sequence: CASSYRDGQPQHF.

This chain connects TRBV9 to TRBJ2-3; 7 bases are a match to TRBD2. The length of the CDR3 is 14 residues. Germline trimming cut 5 bases from V and 0 bases from J; bases unmatched to any gene: 3. Germline V lookup: CDR1 SGDLS, CDR2 YYNGEE. As DNA, the CDR3 is TGTGCCAGCAGAGGGACTACAAGCACAGATACGCAGTATTTT. Amino acid sequence: CASRGTTSTDTQYF.

The rearrangement joins TRBV30 to TRBJ1-5, with 10 positions matching TRBD1. Germline trimming cut 2 bases from V and 2 bases from J; bases unmatched to any gene: 12. The length of the CDR3 is 18 residues. Germline V CDR1 and CDR2: GTSNPN, SVGIG (reference sequence). This chain's CDR3 is CAWSLQGQGSYGNQPQHF. The CDR3 DNA follows: TGTGCCTGGAGTTTGCAGGGACAGGGGAGTTACGGCAATCAGCCCCAGCATTTT. Full variable domain (remainder filled in from reference TRBV30 and TRBJ1-5): SQTIHQWPATLVQPVGSPLSLECTVEGTSNPNLYWYRQAAGRGLQLLFYSVGIGQISSEVPQNLSASRPQDRQFILSSKKLLLSDSGFYLCAWSLQGQGSYGNQPQHFGDGTRLSIL.

The chain links TRBV10-3 to TRBJ2-3; 12 nucleotides match TRBD2. V was clipped by 6 bases and J by 0 bases; unmatched bases: 7. This CDR3 spans 17 amino acids. Germline CDR1 and CDR2: ENHRY and SYGVKD. CDR3 sequence: CAISRTSGVTSTDTQYF. The CDR3, as DNA: TGTGCCATCAGCCGGACTAGCGGGGTTACTAGCACAGATACGCAGTATTTT.

This clone was seen more than once but under ten times. The chain uses TRBV11-2 and TRBJ2-1; D possibly corresponds to TRBD2 (5 bases). Germline V gene data show CDR1 as SGHAT and CDR2 as FQNNGV. CDR3 length equals 12 residues. With 2 bases removed from V and 8 bases from J, the gap between germline ends came to 7 bases. The CDR3 is CASSLSGDEQFF. CDR3 in DNA: TGTGCCAGCAGCTTAAGCGGCGATGAGCAGTTCTTC.

This clone showed up just a few times. This chain links TRBV28 with TRBJ1-2; D gene unclear. The germline V gene encodes CDR1 MDHEN and CDR2 SYDVKM. Trimming removed 6 bases at V and 2 bases at J, with 16 bases between. The CDR3 sequence is 15 residues long. As DNA, the CDR3 is TGTGCCAGCAGAACGCCCTACGGGGTGAACTATGGCTACACCTTC. Residues: CASRTPYGVNYGYTF.

The J gene is TRBJ2-5, the V gene TRBV7-7; the match to TRBD1 covers 8 bases. With 5 bases clipped from V and 1 base from J, the junction kept 6 bases outside the gene matches. Germline V lookup: CDR1 SSHAT, CDR2 FNYEAQ (reference sequence). This CDR3 region has 15 residues. The CDR3 region has the DNA TGTGCCAGCAGCCCTTACACAGGGGGCCAAGAGACCCAGTACTTC. This translates into CASSPYTGGQETQYF.

Note on this clone: Other nucleotide sequences in the sample specify the same CDR3. The chain couples TRBV9 to TRBJ1-5; unclear D gene. Germline V gene sequence: CDR1 SGDLS, CDR2 YYNGEE. This CDR3 comprises 13 residues. Trimming removed 0 bases at V and 6 bases at J, with 7 bases between. In nucleotides, the CDR3 is TGTGCCAGCAGCGTAGACGGGTCTCAGCCCCAGCATTTT. Its translation: CASSVDGSQPQHF.

The DNA of the CDR3 is TGTGCCAGCAGCTCCGTTAGCGGGGGGACCTACGAGCAGTACTTC. Its translation: CASSSVSGGTYEQYF. The chain recombines TRBV7-2 with TRBJ2-7; 10 bases are shared with TRBD2. This CDR3 comprises 15 residues. Germline lookup yields CDR1 SGHTA and CDR2 FQGNSA. V lost 4 bases and J lost 2; bases outside the gene matches: 5.

The V call is TRBV20-1, the J call TRBJ1-2; D unresolved. Germline-derived CDR1 and CDR2 are DFQATT and SNEGSKA (reference sequence). Trimming cost V 2 bases and J 6 bases, with 7 bases left between them. The CDR3 spans 11 residues. The DNA of the CDR3 is TGCAGTGCTAGATACAGAAATGGCTACACCTTC. Residues: CSARYRNGYTF.

The V gene is TRBV5-8, the J gene TRBJ2-1; D not resolved. Germline V CDR1 and CDR2: SGHTS, YDEGEE. Trimming removed 4 bases from V and 1 base from J, with 9 bases in between. The CDR3 is 14 amino acids. The CDR3, as DNA: TGTGCCAGCAGCCCCGGGTCGTCCTACAATGAGCAGTTCTTC. Encoded protein: CASSPGSSYNEQFF. The full variable domain, in which reference TRBV5-8 and TRBJ2-1 provide the parts outside the CDR3, is EAGVTQSPTHLIKTRGQQATLRCSPISGHTSVYWYQQALGLGLQFLLWYDEGEERNRGNFPPRFSGRQFPNYSSELNVNALELEDSALYLCASSPGSSYNEQFFGPGTRLTVL.

This clone occurred a few times. This chain uses TRBV28 with TRBJ2-2; 8 bases match TRBD2. The germline V gene has CDR1 MDHEN and CDR2 SYDVKM. Trimming took 7 bases from V and 4 from J; bases not matched to a gene: 14. The CDR3 has 17 residues. Here the CDR3 reads CASIEGLGESGTGELFF. CDR3 bases: TGTGCCAGCATAGAGGGACTAGGGGAAAGCGGCACCGGGGAGCTGTTTTTT.

This clone was counted between two and nine times. The chain links TRBV27 to TRBJ2-6; 10 positions match TRBD1. Germline CDR1 is MNHEY and CDR2 is SMNVEV (reference sequence). This CDR3 region has 17 residues. Germline trimming cut 3 bases from V and 2 bases from J; bases unmatched to any gene: 4. The chain's CDR3 is CASSFRTGGAGANVLTF. Here the CDR3 DNA reads TGTGCCAGCAGTTTTCGGACAGGGGGGGCTGGGGCCAACGTCCTGACTTTC. Full variable domain (outside the CDR3, taken from reference TRBV27 and TRBJ2-6): EAQVTQNPRYLITVTGKKLTVTCSQNMNHEYMSWYRQDPGLGLRQIYYSMNVEVTDKGDVPEGYKVSRKEKRNFPLILESPSPNQTSLYFCASSFRTGGAGANVLTFGAGSRLTVL.

This sequence joins TRBV4-2 and TRBJ2-5, with a weak D call TRBD2 (7 bases). V lost 1 base to trimming and J lost 5 bases, with 17 bases between them. Germline CDR1 and CDR2: LGHNA and YNFKEQ. The CDR3 totals 16 residues. The CDR3, as DNA: TGTGCCAGCAGCCAAGTCTCCGGGGAGGGGGGGGAGACCCAGTACTTC. It specifies CASSQVSGEGGETQYF.

This clone has more than one count but fewer than ten. V gene TRBV5-4 combines with J gene TRBJ2-5; no definite D call. V lost 0 bases and J lost 5, with 5 bases in between. This CDR3 comprises 12 residues. CDR1 and CDR2 from the germline V gene are SGHNT and YYREEE (reference sequence). The CDR3 protein is CASSLGAETQYF. CDR3 sequence (DNA): TGTGCCAGCAGCTTGGGTGCGGAGACCCAGTACTTC.

CDR3 nucleotide sequence: TGTGCCAGCAGCGAAATGACAGGGTCGAGAAAGACCCAGTACTTC. Translating it yields CASSEMTGSRKTQYF. This chain uses TRBV5-4 with TRBJ2-5, with 7 bases lining up with TRBD1. CDR3 length: 15 amino acids. The J segment lost 6 bases and the V segment lost 4 bases, leaving 12 bases of the junction unmatched. CDR1 and CDR2 from the germline V gene are SGHNT and YYREEE (reference sequence).